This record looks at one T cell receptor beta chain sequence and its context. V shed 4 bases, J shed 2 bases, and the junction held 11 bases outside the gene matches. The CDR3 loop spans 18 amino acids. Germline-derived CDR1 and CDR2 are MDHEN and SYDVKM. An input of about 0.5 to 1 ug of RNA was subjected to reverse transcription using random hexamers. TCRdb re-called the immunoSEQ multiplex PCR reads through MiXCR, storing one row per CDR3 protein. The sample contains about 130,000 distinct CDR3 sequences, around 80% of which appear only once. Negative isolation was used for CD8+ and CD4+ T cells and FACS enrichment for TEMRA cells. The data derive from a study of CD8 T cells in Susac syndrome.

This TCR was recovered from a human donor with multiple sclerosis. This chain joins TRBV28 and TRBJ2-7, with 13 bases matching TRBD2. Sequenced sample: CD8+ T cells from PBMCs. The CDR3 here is CASSSLGLAGARPYEQYF. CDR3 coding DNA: TGTGCCAGCAGTTCCCTAGGACTAGCGGGGGCCCGCCCCTACGAGCAGTACTTC.